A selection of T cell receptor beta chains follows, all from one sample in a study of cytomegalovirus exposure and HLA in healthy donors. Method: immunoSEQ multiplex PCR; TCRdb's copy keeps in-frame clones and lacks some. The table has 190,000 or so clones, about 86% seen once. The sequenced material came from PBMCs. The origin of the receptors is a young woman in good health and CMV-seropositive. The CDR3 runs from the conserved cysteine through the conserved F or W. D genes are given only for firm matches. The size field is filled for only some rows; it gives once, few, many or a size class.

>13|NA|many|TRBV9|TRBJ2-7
CASSVGTLHEQYF
TGTGCCAGCAGCGTAGGGACATTACACGAGCAGTACTTC
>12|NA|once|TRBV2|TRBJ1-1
CASRIQGSGAFF
TGTGCCAGCAGGATACAGGGTTCGGGAGCTTTCTTT
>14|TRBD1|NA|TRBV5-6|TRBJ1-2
CASSKTGDRDGYTF
TGTGCCAGCAGCAAGACAGGGGACAGGGATGGCTACACCTTC
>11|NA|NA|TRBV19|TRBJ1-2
CASRANYGYTF
TGTGCTTCCCGCGCTAACTATGGCTACACCTTC
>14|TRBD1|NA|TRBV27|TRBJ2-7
CASSGTGNPYEQYF
TGTGCCAGCAGCGGGACAGGGAATCCCTACGAGCAGTACTTC
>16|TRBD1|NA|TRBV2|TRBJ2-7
CASSPLTRDRGDEQYF
TGTGCCAGCAGTCCACTAACCCGGGACAGGGGGGACGAGCAGTACTTC
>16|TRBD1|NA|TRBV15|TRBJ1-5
CATSRVDRGSNQPQHF
TGTGCCACCAGCAGAGTGGACAGGGGAAGCAATCAGCCCCAGCATTTT
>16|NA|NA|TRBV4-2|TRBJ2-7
CASSQVWRDGSYEQYF
TGTGCCAGCAGCCAAGTCTGGCGGGACGGCTCCTACGAGCAGTACTTC
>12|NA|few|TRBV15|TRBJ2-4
CATRRDNGIQYF
TGTGCCACCAGACGGGACAACGGCATTCAGTACTTC
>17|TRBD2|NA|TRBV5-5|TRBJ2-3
CASSLVGAGDQGDTQYF
TGTGCCAGCAGCTTGGTGGGTGCGGGGGACCAGGGAGATACGCAGTATTTT
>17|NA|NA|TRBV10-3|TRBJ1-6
CAISESTLGGYNSPLHF
TGTGCCATCAGTGAGTCGACTCTCGGGGGATATAATTCACCCCTCCACTTT
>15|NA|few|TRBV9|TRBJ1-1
CASSPRFQENTEAFF
TGTGCCAGCAGCCCCCGTTTCCAGGAGAACACTGAAGCTTTCTTT
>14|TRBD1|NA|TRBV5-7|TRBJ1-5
CASSLDRGKEPQHF
TGTGCCAGCAGCTTAGACAGGGGTAAAGAGCCCCAGCATTTT
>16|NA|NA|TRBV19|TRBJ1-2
CASSMPGHEISDGYTF
TGTGCCAGTAGTATGCCAGGCCACGAGATAAGTGACGGCTACACCTTC
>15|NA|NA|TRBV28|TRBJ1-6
CASSLWDSINSPLHF
TGTGCCAGCAGTTTATGGGACAGTATTAATTCACCCCTCCACTTT
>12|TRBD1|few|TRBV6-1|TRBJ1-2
CASSETGRGYTF
TGTGCCAGCAGTGAGACAGGGCGAGGCTACACCTTC
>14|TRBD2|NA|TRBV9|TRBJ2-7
CASSVSGEGYEQYF
TGTGCCAGCAGCGTAAGCGGGGAGGGCTACGAGCAGTACTTC
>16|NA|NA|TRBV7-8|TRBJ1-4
CASSLGGTGKAEKLFF
TGTGCCAGCAGCTTAGGCGGAACAGGGAAGGCTGAAAAACTGTTTTTT
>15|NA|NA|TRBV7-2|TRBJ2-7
CASSRIGGGSYEQYF
TGTGCCAGCAGCCGCATAGGGGGGGGCTCCTACGAGCAGTACTTC
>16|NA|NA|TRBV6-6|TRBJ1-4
CASSRDSPPTNEKLFF
TGTGCCAGCAGTCGAGACAGCCCTCCAACTAATGAAAAACTGTTTTTT
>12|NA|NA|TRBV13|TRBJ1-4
CASSSQNEKLFF
TGTGCCAGCAGCTCCCAGAATGAAAAACTGTTTTTT
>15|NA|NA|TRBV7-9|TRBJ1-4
CASSISQTSGEKLFF
TGTGCCAGCAGCATTAGCCAGACAAGCGGGGAAAAACTGTTTTTT
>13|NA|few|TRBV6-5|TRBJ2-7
CASSGYRAYEQYF
TGTGCCAGCAGCGGCTACAGGGCCTACGAGCAGTACTTC
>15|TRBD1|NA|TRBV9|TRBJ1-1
CASSVGDSGIAEAFF
TGTGCCAGCAGCGTGGGGGACAGTGGGATCGCTGAAGCTTTCTTT
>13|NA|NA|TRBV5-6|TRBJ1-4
CASSAQGREKLFF
TGTGCCAGCAGCGCACAGGGAAGAGAAAAACTGTTTTTT
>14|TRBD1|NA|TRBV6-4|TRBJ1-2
CASRRTGEDYGYTF
TGTGCCAGCAGGCGCACAGGGGAGGACTATGGCTACACCTTC
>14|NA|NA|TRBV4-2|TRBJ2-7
CASSPGLPPYEQYF
TGTGCCAGCAGCCCCGGACTCCCTCCTTACGAGCAGTACTTC
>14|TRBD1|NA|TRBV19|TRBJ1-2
CASSEDRGGYGYTF
TGTGCCAGTAGTGAGGACAGGGGAGGCTATGGCTACACCTTC
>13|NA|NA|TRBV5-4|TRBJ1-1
CASSFMGGTEAFF
TGTGCCAGCAGCTTTATGGGAGGCACTGAAGCTTTCTTT
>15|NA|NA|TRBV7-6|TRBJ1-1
CASSLAEALNTEAFF
TGTGCCAGCAGCTTAGCAGAGGCCCTGAACACTGAAGCTTTCTTT
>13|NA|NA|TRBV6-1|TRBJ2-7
CASRPDISYEQYF
TGTGCCAGCAGACCGGACATTTCCTACGAGCAGTACTTC
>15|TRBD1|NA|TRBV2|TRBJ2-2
CASSETGTNTGELFF
TGTGCCAGCAGTGAGACAGGGACGAACACCGGGGAGCTGTTTTTT
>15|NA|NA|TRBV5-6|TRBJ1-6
CASSLNDRLNSPLHF
TGTGCCAGCAGCTTAAATGACAGGCTGAATTCACCCCTCCACTTT
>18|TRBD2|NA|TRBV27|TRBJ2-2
CASSFFLAGFPGTGELFF
TGTGCCAGCAGTTTCTTCCTAGCGGGGTTTCCGGGCACCGGGGAGCTGTTTTTT
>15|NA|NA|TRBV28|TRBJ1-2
CASSPGGDHNYGYTF
TGTGCCAGCAGTCCCGGGGGGGACCATAACTATGGCTACACCTTC
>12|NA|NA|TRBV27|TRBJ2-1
CASESSYNEQFF
TGTGCCAGCGAGAGCTCCTACAATGAGCAGTTCTTC
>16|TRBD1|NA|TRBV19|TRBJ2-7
CASSINFPTGGAEQYF
TGTGCCAGTAGTATAAATTTTCCCACAGGGGGCGCCGAGCAGTACTTC
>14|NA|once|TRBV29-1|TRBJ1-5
CSVPLRAGNQPQHF
TGCAGCGTTCCCCTTCGAGCCGGTAATCAGCCCCAGCATTTT
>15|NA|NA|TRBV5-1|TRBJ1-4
CASRVAGAANEKLFF
TGCGCCAGCAGGGTTGCGGGGGCGGCTAATGAAAAACTGTTTTTT
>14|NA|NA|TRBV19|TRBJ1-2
CASSRQEGTYGYTF
TGTGCCAGTAGTCGGCAGGAGGGGACGTATGGCTACACCTTC
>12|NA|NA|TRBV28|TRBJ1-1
CASSPFKTEAFF
TGTGCCAGCAGTCCTTTTAAAACTGAAGCTTTCTTT
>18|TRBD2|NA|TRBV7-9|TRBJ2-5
CASSRRTSGGLYQETQYF
TGTGCCAGCAGCCGCAGGACTAGCGGGGGGTTGTACCAAGAGACCCAGTACTTC
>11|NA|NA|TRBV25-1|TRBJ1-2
CASSVGDGYTF
TGTGCCAGCAGTGTAGGGGATGGCTACACCTTC
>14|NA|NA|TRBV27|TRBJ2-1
CASSPAGSYNEQFF
TGTGCCAGCAGTCCGGCCGGGTCTTACAATGAGCAGTTCTTC
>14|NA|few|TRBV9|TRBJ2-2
CASSALYYTGELFF
TGTGCCAGCAGCGCATTATACTACACCGGGGAGCTGTTTTTT
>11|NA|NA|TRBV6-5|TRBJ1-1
CASRGNTEAFF
TGTGCCAGCCGGGGGAACACTGAAGCTTTCTTT
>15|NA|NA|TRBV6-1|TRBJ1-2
CASSEALGINYGYTF
TGTGCCAGCAGTGAAGCGCTGGGCATAAACTATGGCTACACCTTC
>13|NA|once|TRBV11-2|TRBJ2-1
CASSPDSQNEQFF
TGTGCCAGCTCCCCGGACTCCCAAAATGAGCAGTTCTTC
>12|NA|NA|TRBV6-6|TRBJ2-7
CASSTDTYEQYF
TGTGCCAGCAGCACAGACACCTACGAGCAGTACTTC
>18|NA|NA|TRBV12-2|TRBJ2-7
CASRLGFPPPRSSYEQYF
TGTGCAAGTCGCTTAGGTTTTCCCCCACCGCGGAGCTCCTACGAGCAGTACTTC
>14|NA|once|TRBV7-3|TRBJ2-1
CASSNRDLGNEQFF
TGTGCCAGCAGCAATCGGGATCTAGGGAATGAGCAGTTCTTC